The 16 T cell receptor beta chains reported below all come from one sample, sequenced in a study of T cell changes during pregnancy in multiple sclerosis. The data were produced by immunoSEQ multiplex PCR, yet TCRdb's version contains in-frame clones alone and is incomplete. The sample includes about 75,000 clones, around 90% of them seen just once. Sequences were derived from CD4+ T cells from peripheral blood mononuclear cells, sampled before pregnancy. These receptors originate from a female donor with multiple sclerosis, enrolled in a pregnancy study.

The chain combines TRBV7-9 with TRBJ1-1; D call uncertain. Per germline, CDR1 SEHNR and CDR2 FQNEAQ (reference sequence). V was pared by 4 bases and J by 5 bases, with 11 bases between. The CDR3 runs to 13 residues. The CDR3 region has the DNA TGTGCCAGCAGCTCTCAAAAGAGGACTGAAGCTTTCTTT. This translates into CASSSQKRTEAFF. Drawing the rest from reference TRBV7-9 and TRBJ1-1, the complete variable domain is DTGVSQNPRHKITKRGQNVTFRCDPISEHNRLYWYRQTLGQGPEFLTYFQNEAQLEKSRLLSDRFSAERPKGSFSTLEIQRTEQGDSAMYLCASSSQKRTEAFFGQGTRLTVV.

J is TRBJ2-1 and V is TRBV29-1; possibly TRBD1 for D (5 bases). Trimming removed 2 bases at V and 13 bases at J, with 15 bases between. CDR1 is SQVTM, CDR2 ANQGSEA, per germline. CDR3 length: 12 amino acids. The CDR3 sequence: CSVEQGSDSQFF. CDR3 DNA: TGCAGCGTTGAACAGGGTTCTGACTCCCAGTTCTTC.

This sequence joins TRBV28 and TRBJ2-1, with 7 bases that match TRBD1. Germline CDR1 reads MDHEN; CDR2 reads SYDVKM. The CDR3 is made up of 15 amino acids. The ends lost 4 bases at V and 3 bases at J; junction bases unmatched: 6. CDR3 residues: CASSSGQILYNEQFF. CDR3 coding DNA: TGTGCCAGCAGTTCGGGACAGATCCTCTACAATGAGCAGTTCTTC.

The chain is built from TRBV6-6 and TRBJ2-3; 7 bases match TRBD2. This CDR3 has 14 amino acids. Losses at the gene ends were 8 bases for V and 2 bases for J; bases not matched to a gene: 7. The germline V gene has CDR1 MNHNY and CDR2 SVGAGI (reference sequence). The CDR3 sequence is CASGPGTTTDTQYF. The CDR3 DNA reads TGTGCCAGCGGTCCCGGGACTACCACAGATACGCAGTATTTT.

This clone was counted once. DNA for the CDR3: TGTGCCACCAGCAGATCCAGGGGGGAACAAGAGACCCAGTACTTC. Translated, it gives CATSRSRGEQETQYF. V and J are TRBV15 and TRBJ2-5, with D possibly being TRBD1 (7 bases). The CDR3 runs to 15 residues. V was cut by 2 bases and J by 2 bases, with 12 bases left in between. The germline V gene encodes CDR1 LNHNV and CDR2 YYDKDF (reference sequence).

The chain couples TRBV15 to TRBJ1-4, with 11 bases aligning to TRBD1. CDR1 and CDR2 (germline): LNHNV, YYDKDF (reference sequence). CDR3 size: 16 residues. After removal of 10 bases from V and 8 bases from J, the junction contained 15 bases not matched to a gene. The CDR3 region is CAINLRPGQGDEKLFF. Here the CDR3 DNA reads TGTGCCATCAACCTAAGACCGGGACAGGGGGACGAAAAACTGTTTTTT.

This chain joins TRBV2 and TRBJ2-1; no clear D. This CDR3 has 14 residues. With 0 bases removed from V and 3 bases from J, the gap between germline ends came to 6 bases. Germline CDR1 SNHLY, CDR2 FYNNEI. CDR3 loop: CASSEAVSYNEQFF. CDR3 DNA sequence: TGTGCCAGCAGTGAAGCTGTGAGCTACAATGAGCAGTTCTTC.

The gene calls are TRBV19 and TRBJ1-6, with TRBD1 as a possible D gene (5 bases). V was cut by 5 bases and J by 0 bases, with 17 bases left in between. The CDR3 loop spans 18 amino acids. Germline values: CDR1 LNHDA, CDR2 SQIVND (reference sequence). This CDR3 is CASSLKVRTNSYNSPLHF. The CDR3 nucleotides read TGTGCCAGTAGTTTAAAGGTACGGACAAACTCCTATAATTCACCCCTCCACTTT.

The chain combines TRBV7-9 with TRBJ1-1; TRBD1 aligns across 9 bases. The CDR3 spans 16 residues. V lost 1 base to trimming and J lost 5 bases; unmatched junction nucleotides: 8. Germline V gives CDR1 SEHNR, CDR2 FQNEAQ (reference sequence). CDR3: CASSLGTGGPSTEAFF. The CDR3 nucleotides are TGTGCCAGCAGCTTAGGCACAGGGGGCCCTTCTACTGAAGCTTTCTTT.

The chain joins TRBV27 to TRBJ2-2; TRBD1 is a possible D gene (6 bases). There are 15 residues in the CDR3. The germline CDR1 and CDR2 sequences are MNHEY and SMNVEV (reference sequence). V shed 4 bases and J shed 2 bases, with 11 bases lying between them. CDR3: CASSSGQKNTGELFF. The CDR3 DNA sequence: TGTGCCAGCAGTTCCGGACAGAAAAACACCGGGGAGCTGTTTTTT.

The rearrangement joins TRBV27 to TRBJ2-7; unclear D gene. This CDR3 comprises 14 residues. Trimming left V 3 bases short and J 3 bases short, with 12 bases between. From germline, CDR1 is MNHEY and CDR2 SMNVEV (reference sequence). The CDR3 bases are TGTGCCAGCAGTTTCCGACTTACACGCTACGAGCAGTACTTC. This codes for CASSFRLTRYEQYF.

The CDR3 DNA is TGTGCCAGCAGCTACGACAGCTATGGCTACACCTTC. Translated, it gives CASSYDSYGYTF. The chain has TRBV6-5 and TRBJ1-2, with D perhaps TRBD1 (5 bases). Germline V gene data show CDR1 as MNHEY and CDR2 as SVGAGI. The CDR3 has 12 residues. V was clipped by 6 bases and J by 4 bases, with 9 bases between them.

The chain recombines TRBV18 with TRBJ2-1; tentative D call: TRBD1 (5 bases). Trimming removed 0 bases at V and 10 bases at J, with 22 bases between. The germline V gene has CDR1 KGHSH and CDR2 LQKENI. The CDR3 extends over 17 amino acids. The CDR3 region has the DNA TGTGCCAGCTCACCACCGGGGCACCCAAAGGGAAAGAAGGAGCAGTTCTTC. The encoded protein is CASSPPGHPKGKKEQFF. The full variable domain, rest sourced from reference TRBV18 and TRBJ2-1, is NAGVMQNPRHLVRRRGQEARLRCSPMKGHSHVYWYRQLPEEGLKFMVYLQKENIIDESGMPKERFSAEFPKEGPSILRIQQVVRGDSAAYFCASSPPGHPKGKKEQFFGPGTRLTVL.

The chain has TRBV6-1 and TRBJ2-3; 10 bases agree with TRBD2. V lost 2 bases and J lost 6; bases outside the gene matches: 8. There are 16 residues in the CDR3. Germline CDR1 is MNHNS and CDR2 is SASEGT. In DNA form, the CDR3 reads TGTGCCAGCAGTGAACCGTTAGCGGGAGGCCGGGATACGCAGTATTTT. Translated: CASSEPLAGGRDTQYF.

The chain uses TRBV6-1 and TRBJ2-2; 9 bases are a match to TRBD1. The CDR3 spans 14 residues. The J segment lost 3 bases and the V segment lost 8 bases, leaving 4 bases of the junction unmatched. The germline V gene encodes CDR1 MNHNS and CDR2 SASEGT. CDR3 in amino acids: CASQRQGDTGELFF. DNA for the CDR3: TGTGCCAGCCAGAGACAGGGGGACACCGGGGAGCTGTTTTTT.

CDR3 nucleotide sequence: TGTGCCAGCAGCCCATGGACAGAAAAGCAGTTCTTC. The encoded protein is CASSPWTEKQFF. This chain uses TRBV11-3 with TRBJ2-1, with TRBD1 as a possible D gene (6 bases). The CDR3 sequence is 12 residues long. Trimming left V 5 bases short and J 11 bases short, with 13 bases between. Looked up from germline, CDR1 is SGHNT and CDR2 is YENEEA.